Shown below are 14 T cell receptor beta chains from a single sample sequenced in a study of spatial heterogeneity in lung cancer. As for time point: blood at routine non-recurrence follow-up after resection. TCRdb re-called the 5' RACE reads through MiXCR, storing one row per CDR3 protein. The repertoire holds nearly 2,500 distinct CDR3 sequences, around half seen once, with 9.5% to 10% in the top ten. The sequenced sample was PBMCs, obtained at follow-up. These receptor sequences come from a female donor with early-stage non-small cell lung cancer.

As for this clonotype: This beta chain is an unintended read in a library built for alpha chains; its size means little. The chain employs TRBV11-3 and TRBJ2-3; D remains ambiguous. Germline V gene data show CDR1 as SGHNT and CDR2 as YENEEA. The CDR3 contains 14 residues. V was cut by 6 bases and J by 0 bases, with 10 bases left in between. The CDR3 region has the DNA TGTGCCAGCAGAGATATGACTAGCACAGATACGCAGTATTTT. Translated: CASRDMTSTDTQYF.

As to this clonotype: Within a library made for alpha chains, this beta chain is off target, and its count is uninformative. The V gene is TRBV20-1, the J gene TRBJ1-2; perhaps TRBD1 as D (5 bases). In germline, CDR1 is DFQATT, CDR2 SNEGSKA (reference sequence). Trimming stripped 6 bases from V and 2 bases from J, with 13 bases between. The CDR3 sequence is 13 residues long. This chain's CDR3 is CSAPGIANYGYTF. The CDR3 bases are TGCAGTGCCCCAGGGATAGCGAACTATGGCTACACCTTC.

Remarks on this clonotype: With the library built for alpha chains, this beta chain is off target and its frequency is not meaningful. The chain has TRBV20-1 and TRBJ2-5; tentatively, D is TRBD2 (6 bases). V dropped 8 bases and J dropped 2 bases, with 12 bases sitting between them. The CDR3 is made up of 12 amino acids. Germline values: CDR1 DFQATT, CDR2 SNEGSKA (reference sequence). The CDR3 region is CSSRDSQETQYF. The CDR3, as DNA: TGCAGTTCTCGGGACTCACAAGAGACCCAGTACTTC.

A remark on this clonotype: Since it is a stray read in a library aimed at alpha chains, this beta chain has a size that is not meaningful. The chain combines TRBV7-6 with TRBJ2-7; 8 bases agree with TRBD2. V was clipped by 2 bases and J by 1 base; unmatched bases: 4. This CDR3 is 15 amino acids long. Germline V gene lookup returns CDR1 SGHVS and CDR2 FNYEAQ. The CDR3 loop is CASSLRASGSYEQYF. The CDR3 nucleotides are TGTGCCAGCAGCTTAAGGGCTAGCGGGTCCTACGAGCAGTACTTC.

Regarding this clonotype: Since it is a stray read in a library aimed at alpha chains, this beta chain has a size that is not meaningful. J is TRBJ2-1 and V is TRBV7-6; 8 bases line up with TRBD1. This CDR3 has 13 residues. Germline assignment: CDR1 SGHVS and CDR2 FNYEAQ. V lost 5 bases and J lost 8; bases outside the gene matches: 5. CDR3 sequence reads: CASSNDRGDEQFF. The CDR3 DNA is TGTGCCAGCAGCAACGACAGGGGCGATGAGCAGTTCTTC.

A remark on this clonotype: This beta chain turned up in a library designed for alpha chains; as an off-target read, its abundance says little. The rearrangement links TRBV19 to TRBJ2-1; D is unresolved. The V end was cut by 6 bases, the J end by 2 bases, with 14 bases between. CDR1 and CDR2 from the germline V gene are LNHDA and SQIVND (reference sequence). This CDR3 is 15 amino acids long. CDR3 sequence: CASRERGGTYNEQFF. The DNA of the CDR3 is TGTGCCAGTAGAGAACGAGGTGGGACCTACAATGAGCAGTTCTTC.

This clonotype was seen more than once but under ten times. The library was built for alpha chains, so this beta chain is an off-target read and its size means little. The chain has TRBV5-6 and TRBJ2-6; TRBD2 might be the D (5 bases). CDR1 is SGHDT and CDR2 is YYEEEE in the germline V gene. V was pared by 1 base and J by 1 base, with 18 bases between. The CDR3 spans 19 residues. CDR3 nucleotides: TGTGCCAGCAGCTTGAGGGAGAGGATACAGATTTCTGGGGCCAACGTCCTGACTTTC. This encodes CASSLRERIQISGANVLTF.

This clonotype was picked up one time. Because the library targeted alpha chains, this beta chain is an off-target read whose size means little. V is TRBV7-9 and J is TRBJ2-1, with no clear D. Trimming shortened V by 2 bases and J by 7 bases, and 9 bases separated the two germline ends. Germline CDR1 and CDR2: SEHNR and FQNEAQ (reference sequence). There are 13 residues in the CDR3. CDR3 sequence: CASSLLVLNEQFF. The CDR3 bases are TGTGCCAGCAGCTTATTGGTCTTAAATGAGCAGTTCTTC.

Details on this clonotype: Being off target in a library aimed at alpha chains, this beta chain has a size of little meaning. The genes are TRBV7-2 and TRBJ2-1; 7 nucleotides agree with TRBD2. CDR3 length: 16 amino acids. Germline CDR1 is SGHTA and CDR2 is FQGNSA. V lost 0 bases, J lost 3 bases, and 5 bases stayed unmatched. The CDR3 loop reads CASSLALAVRYNEQFF. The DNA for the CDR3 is TGTGCCAGCAGCTTAGCCCTAGCGGTTCGCTACAATGAGCAGTTCTTC.

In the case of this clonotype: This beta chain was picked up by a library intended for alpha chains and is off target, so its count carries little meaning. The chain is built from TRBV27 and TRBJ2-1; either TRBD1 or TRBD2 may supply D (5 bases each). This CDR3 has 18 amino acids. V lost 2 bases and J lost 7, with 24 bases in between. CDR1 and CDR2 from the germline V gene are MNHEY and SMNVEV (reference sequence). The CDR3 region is CASSLLSPGTAEQNEQFF. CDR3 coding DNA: TGTGCCAGCAGTTTACTTTCGCCCGGGACCGCCGAGCAGAATGAGCAGTTCTTC.

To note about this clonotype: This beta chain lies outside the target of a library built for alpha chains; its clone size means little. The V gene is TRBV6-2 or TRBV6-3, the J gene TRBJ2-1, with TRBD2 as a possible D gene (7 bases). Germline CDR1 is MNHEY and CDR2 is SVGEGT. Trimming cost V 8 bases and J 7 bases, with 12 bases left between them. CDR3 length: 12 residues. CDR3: CASGGAGNEQFF. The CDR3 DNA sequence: TGTGCCAGCGGGGGGGCCGGAAATGAGCAGTTCTTC.

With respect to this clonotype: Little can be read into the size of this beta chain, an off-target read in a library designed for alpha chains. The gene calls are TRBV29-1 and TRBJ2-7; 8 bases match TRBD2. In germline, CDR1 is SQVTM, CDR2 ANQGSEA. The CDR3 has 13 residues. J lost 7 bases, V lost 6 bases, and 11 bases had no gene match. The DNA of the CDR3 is TGCAGCGTCGTCAGCGGGAGACAGCGGGAGCAGTACTTC. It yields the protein CSVVSGRQREQYF.

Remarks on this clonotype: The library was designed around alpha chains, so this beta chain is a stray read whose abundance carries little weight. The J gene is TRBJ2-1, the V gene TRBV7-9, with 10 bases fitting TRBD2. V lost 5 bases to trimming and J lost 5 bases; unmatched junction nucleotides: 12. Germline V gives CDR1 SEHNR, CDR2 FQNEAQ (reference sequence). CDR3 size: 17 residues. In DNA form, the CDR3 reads TGTGCCAGCAGCCCCATGGTAGCGGGAGGTCTCAACAATGAGCAGTTCTTC. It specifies CASSPMVAGGLNNEQFF.

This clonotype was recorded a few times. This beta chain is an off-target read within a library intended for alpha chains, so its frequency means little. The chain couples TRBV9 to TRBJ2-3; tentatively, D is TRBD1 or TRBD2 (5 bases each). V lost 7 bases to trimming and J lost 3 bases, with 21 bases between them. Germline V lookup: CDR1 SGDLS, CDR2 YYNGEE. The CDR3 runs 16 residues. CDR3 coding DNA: TGTGCCAGCGTCTCGGCTGGGGGAGAGGGAACAGATACGCAGTATTTT. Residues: CASVSAGGEGTDTQYF. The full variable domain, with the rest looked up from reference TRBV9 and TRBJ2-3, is DSGVTQTPKHLITATGQRVTLRCSPRSGDLSVYWYQQSLDQGLQFLIQYYNGEERAKGNILERFSAQQFPDLHSELNLSSLELGDSALYFCASVSAGGEGTDTQYFGPGTRLTVL.